These 21 T cell receptor beta chains came from one sample sequenced in a study of CD8+ T cells in alopecia areata. Extraction and reverse transcription of RNA yielded cDNA as the sequencing template. Assay used: immunoSEQ multiplex PCR; TCRdb lists only in-frame clones, some missing. The data contain 190,000 or so clones, about 60% of them seen just once; the ten biggest clones take up 10% to 15%. The treatment here: oral pan-JAK inhibitor, 5-10 mg twice daily. The sequences come from CD8+ T cells sorted from blood, collected at week 24, from a patient treated with tofacitinib. The receptors originated from a human donor with alopecia areata.

There are a few counts of this clone. The V and J genes are TRBV9 and TRBJ2-1, with D perhaps TRBD1 or TRBD2 (5 bases each). The germline V and J ends were trimmed by 2 bases and 8 bases, with 17 bases remaining between them. The CDR3 totals 15 residues. Per the germline V gene, CDR1 is SGDLS and CDR2 is YYNGEE. The CDR3 spells CASSVGTFLRDEQFF. For the CDR3, the DNA is TGTGCCAGCAGCGTTGGGACCTTCCTACGGGATGAGCAGTTCTTC.

This clone has just a few counts. This chain connects TRBV7-6 to TRBJ2-5; weak D call: TRBD1 (5 bases). The CDR3 extends over 15 amino acids. Germline V gene lookup returns CDR1 SGHVS and CDR2 FNYEAQ. V shed 6 bases and J shed 4 bases, with 18 bases lying between them. The CDR3 loop is CASSRVALGRETQYF. The CDR3 DNA is TGTGCCAGCAGTAGGGTCGCCCTGGGGCGAGAGACCCAGTACTTC.

This chain connects TRBV10-3 to TRBJ2-5; D might be TRBD1 or TRBD2, each matching 5 bases. Trimming pared 8 bases from V and 2 bases from J, leaving 9 bases between. Germline V lookup: CDR1 ENHRY, CDR2 SYGVKD. The CDR3 spans 12 residues. CDR3 nucleotides: TGTGCCATCCGGGGACGGCAAGAGACCCAGTACTTC. It specifies CAIRGRQETQYF.

The CDR3 reads CASSQVSLRGETQYF. CDR3 bases: TGCGCCAGCAGCCAAGTGTCCCTGCGCGGGGAGACCCAGTACTTC. The chain uses TRBV4-1 and TRBJ2-5; tentatively, D is TRBD2 (5 bases). The CDR3 length is 15 residues. CDR1 is MGHRA and CDR2 is YSYEKL in the germline V gene. With 1 base removed from V and 5 bases from J, the gap between germline ends came to 14 bases.

The chain couples TRBV10-3 to TRBJ2-2; tentative D call: TRBD2 (6 bases). This CDR3 has 15 residues. Trimming removed 2 bases at V and 4 bases at J, with 11 bases between. Looked up from germline, CDR1 is ENHRY and CDR2 is SYGVKD. CDR3 amino acids: CAISEVAAGTGELFF. Written as DNA, the CDR3 is TGTGCCATCAGTGAGGTGGCAGCGGGCACCGGGGAGCTGTTTTTT.

This chain connects TRBV5-6 to TRBJ1-1; no reliable D call. The CDR3 is 12 residues long. Trimming left V 4 bases short and J 5 bases short, with 9 bases between. Germline assignment: CDR1 SGHDT and CDR2 YYEEEE. CDR3: CASSATVTEAFF. CDR3 DNA: TGTGCCAGCAGCGCAACGGTGACTGAAGCTTTCTTT.

There are a few counts of this clone. This chain connects TRBV4-1 to TRBJ2-2, with TRBD1 as a possible D gene (5 bases). The CDR3 sequence is 15 residues long. The V gene's germline CDR1 is MGHRA and CDR2 YSYEKL. V shed 2 bases and J shed 0 bases, with 7 bases lying between them. The CDR3 here is CASSQLGANTGELFF. The CDR3 region has the DNA TGCGCCAGCAGCCAATTAGGGGCGAACACCGGGGAGCTGTTTTTT.

The rearrangement uses TRBV30 and TRBJ1-3; 7 bases align to TRBD1. The germline V gene encodes CDR1 GTSNPN and CDR2 SVGIG (reference sequence). The CDR3 runs 14 residues. J lost 4 bases, V lost 0 bases, and 3 bases had no gene match. The CDR3 region has the DNA TGTGCCTGGAGTGTCGAGACAGGGGGAAACACCATATATTTT. Translation: CAWSVETGGNTIYF.

The chain uses TRBV30 and TRBJ1-1, with 11 bases lining up with TRBD1. Trimming took 7 bases from V and 7 from J; bases not matched to a gene: 2. The CDR3 has 11 amino acids. The germline CDR1 and CDR2 sequences are GTSNPN and SVGIG (reference sequence). Written as DNA, the CDR3 is TGTGCCTCGGGACAGGGGGATGAAGCTTTCTTT. Protein sequence: CASGQGDEAFF. The full variable domain, its missing parts supplied by reference TRBV30 and TRBJ1-1, is SQTIHQWPATLVQPVGSPLSLECTVEGTSNPNLYWYRQAAGRGLQLLFYSVGIGQISSEVPQNLSASRPQDRQFILSSKKLLLSDSGFYLCASGQGDEAFFGQGTRLTVV.

The rearrangement uses TRBV30 and TRBJ1-5; TRBD1 matches 7 bases. This CDR3 spans 15 amino acids. J lost 7 bases, V lost 0 bases, and 9 bases had no gene match. CDR1 and CDR2 from the germline V gene are GTSNPN and SVGIG (reference sequence). This chain's CDR3 is CAWSVPRQGGQPQHF. DNA of the CDR3: TGTGCCTGGAGTGTACCGCGACAGGGAGGGCAGCCCCAGCATTTT. Variable domain in full (rest from reference TRBV30 and TRBJ1-5): SQTIHQWPATLVQPVGSPLSLECTVEGTSNPNLYWYRQAAGRGLQLLFYSVGIGQISSEVPQNLSASRPQDRQFILSSKKLLLSDSGFYLCAWSVPRQGGQPQHFGDGTRLSIL.

The table lists this clone with a few counts. The chain couples TRBV10-2 to TRBJ2-7; possible D gene TRBD1, 6 bases. CDR3 length: 12 residues. Germline V gives CDR1 WSHSY, CDR2 SAAADI. Trimming left V 9 bases short and J 3 bases short, with 12 bases between. CDR3 loop: CASRTGLYEQYF. DNA for the CDR3: TGCGCCAGTAGAACAGGGCTCTACGAGCAGTACTTC.

The chain carries TRBV25-1 and TRBJ2-5, with D perhaps TRBD1 (6 bases). V lost 10 bases, J lost 2 bases, and 11 bases lay in between. The CDR3 consists of 12 residues. Germline V gene sequence: CDR1 MGHDK, CDR2 SYGVNS. CDR3 nucleotides: TGTGCCACCGGACAGCAACAAGAGACCCAGTACTTC. It codes for CATGQQQETQYF.

V and J are TRBV19 and TRBJ2-7; possibly TRBD1 or TRBD2 for D (5 bases each). Germline V gene data show CDR1 as LNHDA and CDR2 as SQIVND (reference sequence). V was clipped by 10 bases and J by 4 bases, with 23 bases between them. This CDR3 is 15 amino acids long. The CDR3 reads CATTNRGRGTYEQYF. CDR3 coding DNA: TGTGCCACCACAAACCGGGGACGGGGAACGTACGAGCAGTACTTC.

This clone was picked up one time. V is TRBV5-6 and J is TRBJ1-5, with a tentative D call TRBD1 (5 bases). V was shortened by 4 bases and J by 3 bases, with 8 bases between the two germline ends. The CDR3 loop spans 13 amino acids. Germline V gives CDR1 SGHDT, CDR2 YYEEEE. CDR3 DNA sequence: TGTGCCAGCAGCCTCGGGACCAATCAGCCCCAGCATTTT. It codes for CASSLGTNQPQHF.

This clone occurred a few times. The chain employs TRBV15 and TRBJ1-5; D is unresolved. The germline CDR1 and CDR2 sequences are LNHNV and YYDKDF (reference sequence). The CDR3 is made up of 17 amino acids. V was trimmed by 0 bases and J by 0 bases, leaving 12 bases between them. CDR3 coding DNA: TGTGCCACCAGCAGAGATTCCTTGCAGTTTAGCAATCAGCCCCAGCATTTT. It yields the protein CATSRDSLQFSNQPQHF. Looking up the rest from reference TRBV15 and TRBJ1-5 gives the full variable domain: DAMVIQNPRYQVTQFGKPVTLSCSQTLNHNVMYWYQQKSSQAPKLLFHYYDKDFNNEADTPDNFQSRRPNTSFCFLDIRSPGLGDTAMYLCATSRDSLQFSNQPQHFGDGTRLSIL.

A few counts support this clone. The rearrangement joins TRBV23-1 to TRBJ1-5, with 9 bases that match TRBD1. TRBV23-1 is annotated as an ORF whose role is uncertain. The V and J ends lost 6 bases and 2 bases, in that order; junction bases with no gene match: 5. The CDR3 extends over 15 amino acids. The CDR3 spells CASSVGQGGNQPQHF. The CDR3 bases are TGCGCCAGCAGCGTGGGACAGGGTGGCAATCAGCCCCAGCATTTT.

This chain links TRBV30 with TRBJ2-5; 7 bases agree with TRBD2. The germline gives CDR1 GTSNPN, CDR2 SVGIG (reference sequence). V shed 0 bases, J shed 1 base, and the junction held 2 bases outside the gene matches. The CDR3 has 14 amino acids. Written as DNA, the CDR3 is TGTGCCTGGAGTGTATGGGGGGGCCAAGAGACCCAGTACTTC. Protein sequence: CAWSVWGGQETQYF.

The chain carries TRBV14 and TRBJ2-1; D not resolved. There are 15 residues in the CDR3. Germline V gene data show CDR1 as SGHDN and CDR2 as FVKESK. The V and J ends lost 1 base and 6 bases respectively, with 13 bases between them. In DNA, the CDR3 is TGTGCCAGCAGCCAAGTGGCAGCCAACCGCAATGAGCAGTTCTTC. This sequence encodes CASSQVAANRNEQFF.

The chain employs TRBV29-1 and TRBJ1-1; tentatively, D is TRBD1 (6 bases). This CDR3 has 12 residues. In germline, CDR1 is SQVTM, CDR2 ANQGSEA. Trimming shortened V by 5 bases and J by 7 bases, and 14 bases separated the two germline ends. The CDR3 bases are TGCAGCGTTCCCGGGGGGGCCCTTGAAGCTTTCTTT. Translating gives CSVPGGALEAFF.

The gene calls are TRBV7-9 and TRBJ2-7, with D possibly being TRBD1 or TRBD2 (6 bases each). Trimming took 3 bases from V and 5 from J, leaving 14 bases between them. The CDR3 runs to 14 residues. CDR1 and CDR2 from the germline V gene are SEHNR and FQNEAQ (reference sequence). This CDR3 is CASSFTLGGDEQYF. CDR3 in DNA: TGTGCCAGCAGCTTCACGTTGGGGGGCGACGAGCAGTACTTC.

This chain uses TRBV7-9 with TRBJ1-2; D may be TRBD1 (5 bases). V was cut by 1 base and J by 6 bases, with 9 bases left in between. The CDR3 length is 13 residues. CDR1 and CDR2 from the germline V gene are SEHNR and FQNEAQ (reference sequence). The CDR3 sequence is CASSLGQRHGYTF. CDR3 bases: TGTGCCAGCAGCTTAGGACAGCGCCATGGCTACACCTTC.